These T cell receptor beta chains were read from a single sample in a study of glioma-infiltrating T cells. TCRdb processed the multiplex PCR reads anew with MiXCR; each CDR3 protein has one entry. This sample has around 120,000 distinct CDR3 sequences, with under 25% found just once. Sequencing was carried out using glioma tissue, nonneoplastic brain tissue, or PBMCs (not recorded which). All receptors derive from a human donor with low-grade glioma or glioblastoma, undergoing nonglioma brain surgery, or in good health (not recorded which). Both conserved end residues are part of each CDR3. Each record gives: CDR3 protein, CDR3 DNA, D gene, J gene, V gene, CDR3 length, clone size. A D gene is named only where the DNA matches it firmly. The size of a clone is reported for some rows only, either as once, few or many, or as a class for expanded clones.

CSGADYINQPQHF TGCAGTGGGGCCGATTATATCAATCAGCCCCAGCATTTT . TRBJ1-5 TRBV20-1 13 .
CASSSAPGPGPNEQFF TGCGCCAGCAGCTCGGCTCCGGGACCAGGGCCAAATGAGCAGTTCTTC . TRBJ2-1 TRBV5-1 16 .
CASSQELVETQHF TGTGCCAGCAGCCAAGAATTGGTAGAGACCCAGCACTTC . TRBJ2-5 TRBV14 13 once
CASSPLILGEAFF TGTGCCAGCAGCCCCCTGATATTAGGTGAAGCTTTCTTT . TRBJ1-1 TRBV14 13 .
CASLLHEAGELFF TGTGCCAGCCTCCTCCATGAAGCCGGGGAGCTGTTTTTT . TRBJ2-2 TRBV19 13 .
CASSLTTGNEQFF TGTGCTAGCAGCTTAACGACAGGCAATGAGCAGTTCTTC . TRBJ2-1 TRBV7-6 13 many
CATVDPSFTNYGYTF TGTGCCACCGTGGACCCCTCTTTCACGAACTATGGCTACACCTTC . TRBJ1-2 TRBV2 15 few
CSARRAKDSPLHF TGCAGTGCTAGGCGAGCCAAGGATTCACCCCTCCACTTT . TRBJ1-6 TRBV20-1 13 many
CASSTAVTDTQYF TGCGCCAGCAGCACAGCGGTCACAGATACGCAGTATTTT . TRBJ2-3 TRBV5-1 13 few
CASSLALGNTEAFF TGTGCCAGCAGCTTAGCCTTGGGGAACACTGAAGCTTTCTTT . TRBJ1-1 TRBV7-9 14 few
CASSPRMGDRGYYGYTF TGCGCCAGCAGCCCCAGAATGGGAGACAGGGGATACTATGGCTACACCTTC TRBD1 TRBJ1-2 TRBV4-1 17 many
CASSSTEVQETQYF TGTGCCAGCAGTTCAACGGAGGTTCAAGAGACCCAGTACTTC . TRBJ2-5 TRBV3-1 14 .
CASSPPGGPETQYF TGTGCCAGCAGTCCACCAGGGGGCCCAGAGACCCAGTACTTC TRBD1 TRBJ2-5 TRBV6-1 14 many
CASSLTGEGNSGANVLTF TGTGCCAGCAGTTTAACAGGGGAAGGAAACTCTGGGGCCAACGTCCTGACTTTC TRBD1 TRBJ2-6 TRBV27 18 few
CASSLQVHSGNTIYF TGTGCCAGCAGCCTACAGGTGCACTCTGGAAACACCATATATTTT . TRBJ1-3 TRBV7-2 15 .
CASSEWWAKNIQYF TGTGCCAGCAGTGAGTGGTGGGCCAAAAACATTCAGTACTTC . TRBJ2-4 TRBV2 14 few
CASRANRGTEAFF TGTGCCAGCAGGGCAAACAGGGGCACTGAAGCTTTCTTT TRBD1 TRBJ1-1 TRBV6-1 13 many
CASSTTVNTEAFF TGTGCCAGCAGCACAACAGTGAACACTGAAGCTTTCTTT . TRBJ1-1 TRBV7-9 13 many
CSAIPIGGRFIGYEQFF TGCAGTGCTATCCCCATCGGGGGACGGTTTATAGGCTATGAGCAGTTCTTC . TRBJ2-1 TRBV20-1 17 many
CASSFGPKRYNEQFF TGTGCCAGCAGTTTTGGGCCGAAGCGATACAATGAGCAGTTCTTC . TRBJ2-1 TRBV27 15 many
CSVGDGAGNEQFF TGCAGCGTCGGCGACGGAGCCGGCAATGAGCAGTTCTTC . TRBJ2-1 TRBV29-1 13 .
CSVGQATQYF TGCAGCGTAGGACAGGCTACGCAGTATTTT TRBD1 TRBJ2-3 TRBV29-1 10 .
CASSQDPGPHRTSATNEKLFF TGTGCCAGCAGCCAAGATCCGGGACCCCACCGAACCTCAGCAACTAATGAAAAACTGTTTTTT . TRBJ1-4 TRBV3-1 21 .
CSASTGTGGIATNEKLFF TGCAGTGCTTCTACCGGGACAGGGGGTATTGCAACTAATGAAAAACTGTTTTTT TRBD1 TRBJ1-4 TRBV20-1 18 few
CASRTGERTQYF TGTGCCAGCCGGACAGGGGAGAGGACCCAGTACTTC TRBD1 TRBJ2-5 TRBV6-1 12 many
CASSFGLQETQYF TGTGCCAGCAGCTTCGGCCTTCAAGAGACCCAGTACTTC . TRBJ2-5 TRBV7-2 13 .
CSASGDRSFTDTQYF TGCAGTGCTAGTGGGGACAGGAGTTTCACAGATACGCAGTATTTT TRBD1 TRBJ2-3 TRBV20-1 15 many
CASSLYSGSSYNEQFF TGTGCCAGCAGTTTATATAGCGGCAGCTCCTACAATGAGCAGTTCTTC . TRBJ2-1 TRBV28 16 many
CASSAGLRSGMAQYF TGTGCCAGCAGCGCGGGACTGCGATCCGGAATGGCCCAGTACTTC . TRBJ2-5 TRBV27 15 many
CARRMRNKQFF TGTGCCAGGCGGATGAGGAATAAGCAGTTCTTC . TRBJ2-1 TRBV2 11 .
CSVEENLAGGLSNEQFF TGCAGCGTTGAAGAGAATTTAGCGGGGGGGCTTAGCAATGAGCAGTTCTTC TRBD2 TRBJ2-1 TRBV29-1 17 few
CATSPGGATNEKLFF TGTGCCACCTCCCCGGGGGGGGCTACTAATGAAAAACTGTTTTTT . TRBJ1-4 TRBV15 15 .
CATSLANSPLHF TGTGCCACCAGCCTGGCCAATTCACCCCTCCACTTT . TRBJ1-6 TRBV15 12 .
CASSLVGVACNEQFF TGTGCCAGCAGCTTAGTGGGGGTCGCCTGCAATGAGCAGTTCTTC . TRBJ2-1 TRBV7-9 15 .
CASSESASSPLHF TGCGCCAGCAGTGAGTCCGCAAGTTCACCCCTCCACTTT . TRBJ1-6 TRBV10-1 13 many
CASSPRGSYSGANVLTF TGTGCCAGCTCACCACGGGGCAGTTACTCTGGGGCCAACGTCCTGACTTTC . TRBJ2-6 TRBV18 17 few
CASKREWELFF TGTGCCAGCAAGCGCGAGTGGGAGCTGTTTTTT . TRBJ2-2 TRBV2 11 few
CSARAPTSGVNTGEMFF TGCAGTGCTAGGGCCCCTACTAGCGGGGTAAACACCGGGGAGATGTTTTTT TRBD2 TRBJ2-2 TRBV20-1 17 once
CASSFGNGELFF TGTGCCAGCAGTTTCGGGAACGGGGAGCTGTTTTTT . TRBJ2-2 TRBV12-3/TRBV12-4 12 .
CASSEAQGAIISNQPQHF TGTGCCAGCAGTGAAGCCCAGGGGGCCATTATAAGCAATCAGCCCCAGCATTTT TRBD1 TRBJ1-5 TRBV6-1 18 few
CASSLLDPTDTQYF TGTGCCAGCAGTTTATTAGACCCCACAGATACGCAGTATTTT . TRBJ2-3 TRBV12-3/TRBV12-4 14 .
CASSRDSSIYGYTF TGTGCCAGCAGTAGGGACAGTTCTATCTATGGCTACACCTTC TRBD1 TRBJ1-2 TRBV2 14 few
CASSLDRGGGGYTF TGTGCCAGCAGCTTGGACAGGGGAGGTGGTGGCTACACCTTC TRBD1 TRBJ1-2 TRBV7-2 14 few
CASSINRGRGTGELFF TGTGCCAGTAGTATAAATAGGGGGCGAGGGACCGGGGAGCTGTTTTTT TRBD1 TRBJ2-2 TRBV19 16 once
CATTQAGANTGELFF TGTGCCACCACCCAAGCGGGGGCGAACACCGGGGAGCTGTTTTTT TRBD2 TRBJ2-2 TRBV24-1 15 .
CASSLVGTMNTEAFF TGCGCCAGCAGCTTGGTCGGCACCATGAACACTGAAGCTTTCTTT . TRBJ1-1 TRBV5-1 15 .
CAGSSRGSSTDTQYF TGTGCCGGCAGTTCCCGGGGCTCTAGCACAGATACGCAGTATTTT . TRBJ2-3 TRBV6-6 15 .
CSARDRTVNSPLHF TGCAGTGCTAGAGATAGGACAGTTAATTCACCCCTCCACTTT . TRBJ1-6 TRBV20-1 14 few